The T cell receptor (beta chain) described here comes from a study of OX40 agonist ivuxolimab in advanced cancers. Study observations and caveats: Antigen targets of the expanded peripheral T cells went undetermined.

To note about this clone: The antigen is unknown.

Clones were sequenced by immunoSEQ multiplex PCR, and TCRdb holds only the in-frame ones, with some missing. The data show around 69,000 clones, about 89% seen once. Sequenced here: CD4+ or CD8+ T cells sorted from blood, sampled in a trial of the OX40 agonist ivuxolimab. The TCR originated in an adult with an advanced solid tumor such as melanoma, head and neck, liver or kidney cancer.

CDR3: CASSSRRSTDTQYF. CDR3 bases: TGTGCCAGCAGCTCCAGACGGAGCACAGATACGCAGTATTTT. The V call is TRBV7-3, the J call TRBJ2-3; D uncertain. The germline gives CDR1 SGHTA, CDR2 FQGTGA. The V gene lost 4 bases and the J gene lost 0 bases, with 8 bases spanning the gap. This CDR3 has 14 residues. Complete variable domain (other parts from reference TRBV7-3 and TRBJ2-3): GAGVSQTPSNKVTEKGKYVELRCDPISGHTALYWYRQSLGQGPEFLIYFQGTGAADDSGLPNDRFFAVRPEGSVSTLKIQRTERGDSAVYLCASSSRRSTDTQYFGPGTRLTVL.